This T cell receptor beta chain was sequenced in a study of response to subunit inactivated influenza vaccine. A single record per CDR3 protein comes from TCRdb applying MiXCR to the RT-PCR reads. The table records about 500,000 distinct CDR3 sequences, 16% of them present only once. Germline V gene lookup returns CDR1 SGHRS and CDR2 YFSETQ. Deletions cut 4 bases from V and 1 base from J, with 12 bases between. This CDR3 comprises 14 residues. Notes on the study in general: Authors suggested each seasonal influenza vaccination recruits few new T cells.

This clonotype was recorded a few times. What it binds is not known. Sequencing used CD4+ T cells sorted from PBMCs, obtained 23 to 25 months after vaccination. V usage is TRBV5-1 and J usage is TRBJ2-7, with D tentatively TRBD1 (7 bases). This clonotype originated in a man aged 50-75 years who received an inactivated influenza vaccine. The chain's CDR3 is CASSQGGHSYEQYF. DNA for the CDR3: TGCGCCAGCAGCCAGGGGGGACATTCCTACGAGCAGTACTTC.